The clone carrying this T cell receptor beta chain was seen once. This record belongs to a study of shared clonotypes between healthy human individuals. Overall study context: The people who gave samples were a couple of women and three men aged 18 to 49.

Libraries were prepared by immunoSEQ multiplex PCR; TCRdb keeps only in-frame clonotypes and omits some of them. Among more than 550,000 clones, just over 90% were seen once, and the ten largest hold approximately 22%. Naive CD8 cells lacked CD45RO and underwent positive selection for CCR7, leaving out terminally differentiated effector memory CD45RA+ cells. Donors were healthy HIV-negative adults without recently reported acute infections or vaccinations. This receptor was identified in a man in his thirties or forties in good health. Input material: naive CD8+ T cells sorted from blood.

CDR3 coding DNA: TGTGCCAGCAGTCACGAGTCGGGAGCGGCCTACTATGGCTACACCTTC. Amino acids: CASSHESGAAYYGYTF. V gene TRBV6-6 combines with J gene TRBJ1-2; D remains unclear. The germline CDR1 and CDR2 sequences are MNHNY and SVGAGI (reference sequence). The CDR3 is made up of 16 amino acids. V lost 5 bases and J 3 bases, leaving 19 bases between the germline ends.